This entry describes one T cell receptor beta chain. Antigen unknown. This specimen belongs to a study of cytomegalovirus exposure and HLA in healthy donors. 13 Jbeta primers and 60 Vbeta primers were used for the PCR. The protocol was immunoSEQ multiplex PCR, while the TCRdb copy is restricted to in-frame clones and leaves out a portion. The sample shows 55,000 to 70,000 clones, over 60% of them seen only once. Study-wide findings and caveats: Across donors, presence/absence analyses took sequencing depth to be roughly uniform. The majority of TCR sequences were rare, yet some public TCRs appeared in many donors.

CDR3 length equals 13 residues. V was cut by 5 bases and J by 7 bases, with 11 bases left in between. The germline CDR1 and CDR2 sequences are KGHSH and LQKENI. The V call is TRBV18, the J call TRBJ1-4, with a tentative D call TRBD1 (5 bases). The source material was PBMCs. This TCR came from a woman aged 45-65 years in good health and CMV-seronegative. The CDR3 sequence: CASSGRQGEKLFF. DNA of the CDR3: TGTGCCAGCTCAGGCCGTCAGGGTGAAAAACTGTTTTTT.